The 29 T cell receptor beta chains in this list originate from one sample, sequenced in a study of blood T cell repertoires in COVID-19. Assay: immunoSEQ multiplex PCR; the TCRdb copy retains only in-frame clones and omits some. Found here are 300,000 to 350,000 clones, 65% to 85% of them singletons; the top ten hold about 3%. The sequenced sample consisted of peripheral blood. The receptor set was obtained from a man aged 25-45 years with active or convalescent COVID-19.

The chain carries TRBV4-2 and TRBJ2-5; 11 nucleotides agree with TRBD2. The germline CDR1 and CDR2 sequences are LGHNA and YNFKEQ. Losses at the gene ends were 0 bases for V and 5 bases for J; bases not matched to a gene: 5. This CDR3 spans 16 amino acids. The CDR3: CASSQEIAGGAETQYF. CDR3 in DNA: TGTGCCAGCAGCCAAGAGATAGCGGGAGGGGCGGAGACCCAGTACTTC.

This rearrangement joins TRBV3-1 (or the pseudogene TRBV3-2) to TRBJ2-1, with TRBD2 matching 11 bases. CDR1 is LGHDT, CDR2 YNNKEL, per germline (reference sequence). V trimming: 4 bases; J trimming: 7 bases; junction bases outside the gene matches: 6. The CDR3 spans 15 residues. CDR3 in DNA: TGTGCCAGCAGCCGTGCCTGGACTAGCGGGAATGAGCAGTTCTTC. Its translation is CASSRAWTSGNEQFF.

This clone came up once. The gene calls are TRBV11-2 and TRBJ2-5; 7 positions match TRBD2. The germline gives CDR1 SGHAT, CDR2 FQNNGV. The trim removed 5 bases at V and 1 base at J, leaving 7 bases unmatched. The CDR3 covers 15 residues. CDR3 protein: CASSPPGRSQETQYF. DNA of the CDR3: TGTGCCAGCAGCCCCCCCGGGAGGTCCCAAGAGACCCAGTACTTC. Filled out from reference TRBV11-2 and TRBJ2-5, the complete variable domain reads EAGVAQSPRYKIIEKRQSVAFWCNPISGHATLYWYQQILGQGPKLLIQFQNNGVVDDSQLPKDRFSAERLKGVDSTLKIQPAKLEDSAVYLCASSPPGRSQETQYFGPGTRLLVL.

The CDR3 coding sequence is TGTGCCAGCAGCTTACTAGCGGGGGAGACCGGGGAGCTGTTTTTT. Translated: CASSLLAGETGELFF. The J gene is TRBJ2-2, the V gene TRBV7-2, with TRBD2 matching 10 bases. The trim removed 2 bases at V and 5 bases at J, leaving 2 bases unmatched. The CDR3 contains 15 residues. Germline V CDR1 and CDR2: SGHTA, FQGNSA. The full variable domain, completed using reference TRBV7-2 and TRBJ2-2, is GAGVSQSPSNKVTEKGKDVELRCDPISGHTALYWYRQSLGQGLEFLIYFQGNSAPDKSGLPSDRFSAERTGGSVSTLTIQRTQQEDSAVYLCASSLLAGETGELFFGEGSRLTVL.

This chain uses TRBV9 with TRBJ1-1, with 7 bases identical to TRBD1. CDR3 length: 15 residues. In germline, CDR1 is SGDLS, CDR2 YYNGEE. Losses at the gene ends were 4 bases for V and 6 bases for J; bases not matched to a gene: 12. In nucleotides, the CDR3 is TGTGCCAGCAGCCCACAGGGGCCCCGAGGGTCTGAAGCTTTCTTT. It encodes CASSPQGPRGSEAFF.

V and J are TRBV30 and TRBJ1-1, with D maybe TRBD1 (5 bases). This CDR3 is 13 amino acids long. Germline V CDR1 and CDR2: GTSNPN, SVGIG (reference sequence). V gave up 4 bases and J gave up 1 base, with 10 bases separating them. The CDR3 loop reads CAWNDGGNTEAFF. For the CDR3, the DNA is TGTGCCTGGAATGACGGGGGGAACACTGAAGCTTTCTTT. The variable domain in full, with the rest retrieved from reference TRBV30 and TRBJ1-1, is SQTIHQWPATLVQPVGSPLSLECTVEGTSNPNLYWYRQAAGRGLQLLFYSVGIGQISSEVPQNLSASRPQDRQFILSSKKLLLSDSGFYLCAWNDGGNTEAFFGQGTRLTVV.

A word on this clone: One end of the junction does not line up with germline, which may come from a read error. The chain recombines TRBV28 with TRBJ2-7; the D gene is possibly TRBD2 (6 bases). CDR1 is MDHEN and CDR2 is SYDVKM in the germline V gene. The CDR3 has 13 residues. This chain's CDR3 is CASSIRDFRVWDF. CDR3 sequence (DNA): TGTGCCAGCAGTATCCGGGACTTTCGAGTTTGGGACTTC.

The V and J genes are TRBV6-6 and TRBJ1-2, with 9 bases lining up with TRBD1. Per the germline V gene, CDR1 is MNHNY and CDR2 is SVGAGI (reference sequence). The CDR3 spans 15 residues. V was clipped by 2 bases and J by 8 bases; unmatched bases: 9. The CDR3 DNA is TGTGCCAGCAGTTACGGGGACAGGGTATTTGAGGGCTACACCTTC. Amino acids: CASSYGDRVFEGYTF.

The CDR3 nucleotides are TGTGCCAGCAGCTCCCTGCGGGGTCTAACGAACACCGGGGAGCTGTTTTTT. Translating it yields CASSSLRGLTNTGELFF. The gene calls are TRBV11-3 and TRBJ2-2, with D possibly being TRBD2 (6 bases). The CDR3 has 17 residues. The V gene's germline CDR1 is SGHNT and CDR2 YENEEA. V lost 4 bases and J 0 bases, leaving 15 bases between the germline ends.

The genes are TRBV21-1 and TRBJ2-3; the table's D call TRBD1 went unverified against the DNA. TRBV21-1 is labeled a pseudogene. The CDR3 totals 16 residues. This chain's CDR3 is CASSKEARPLRDTQYF. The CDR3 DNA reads TGTGCCAGCAGCAAAGAGGCCAGGCCCCTTAGGGATACGCAGTATTTT.

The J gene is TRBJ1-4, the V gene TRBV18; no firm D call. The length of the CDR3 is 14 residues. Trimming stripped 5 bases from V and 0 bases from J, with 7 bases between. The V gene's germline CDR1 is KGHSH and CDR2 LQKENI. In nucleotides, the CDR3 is TGTGCCAGCTCAGAGGGATCAACTAATGAAAAACTGTTTTTT. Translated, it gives CASSEGSTNEKLFF.

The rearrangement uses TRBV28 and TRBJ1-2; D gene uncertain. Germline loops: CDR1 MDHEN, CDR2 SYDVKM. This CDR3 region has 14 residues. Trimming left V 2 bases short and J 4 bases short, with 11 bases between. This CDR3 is CASSLIQYSYGYTF. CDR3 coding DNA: TGTGCCAGCAGTTTAATACAGTACAGCTATGGCTACACCTTC.

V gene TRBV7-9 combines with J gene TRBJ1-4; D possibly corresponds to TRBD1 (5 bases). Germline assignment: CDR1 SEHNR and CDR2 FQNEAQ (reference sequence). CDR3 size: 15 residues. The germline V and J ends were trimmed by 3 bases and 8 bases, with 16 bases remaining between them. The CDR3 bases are TGTGCCAGCAGCTTCCCGGGGGACGGGGGAGAAAAACTGTTTTTT. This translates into CASSFPGDGGEKLFF.

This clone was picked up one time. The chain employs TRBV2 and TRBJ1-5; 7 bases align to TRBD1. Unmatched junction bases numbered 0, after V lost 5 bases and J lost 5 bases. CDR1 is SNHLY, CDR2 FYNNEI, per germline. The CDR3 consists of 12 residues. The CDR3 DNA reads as TGTGCCAGCAGTACAGGGGATCAGCCCCAGCATTTT. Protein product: CASSTGDQPQHF.

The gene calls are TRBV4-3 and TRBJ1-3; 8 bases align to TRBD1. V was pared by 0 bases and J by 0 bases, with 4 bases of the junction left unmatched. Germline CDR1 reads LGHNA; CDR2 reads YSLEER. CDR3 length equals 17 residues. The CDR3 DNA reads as TGCGCCAGCAGCCAAGAGGGACAGGAGAGCTCTGGAAACACCATATATTTT. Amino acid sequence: CASSQEGQESSGNTIYF.

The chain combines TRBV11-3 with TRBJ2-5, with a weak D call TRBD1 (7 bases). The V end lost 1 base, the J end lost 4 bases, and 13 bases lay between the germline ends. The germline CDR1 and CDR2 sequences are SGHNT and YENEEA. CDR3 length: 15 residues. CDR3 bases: TGTGCCAGCAGCTTAGGCCCCCAGGGGGGAGAGACCCAGTACTTC. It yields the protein CASSLGPQGGETQYF. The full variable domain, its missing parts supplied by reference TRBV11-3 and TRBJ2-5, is EAGVVQSPRYKIIEKKQPVAFWCNPISGHNTLYWYLQNLGQGPELLIRYENEEAVDDSQLPKDRFSAERLKGVDSTLKIQPAELGDSAVYLCASSLGPQGGETQYFGPGTRLLVL.

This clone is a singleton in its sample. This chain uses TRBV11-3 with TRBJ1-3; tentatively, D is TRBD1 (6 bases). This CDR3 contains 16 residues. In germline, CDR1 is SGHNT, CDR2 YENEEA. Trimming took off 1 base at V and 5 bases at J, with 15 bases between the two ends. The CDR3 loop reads CASSLASRGVRNTIYF. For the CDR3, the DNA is TGTGCCAGCAGCTTAGCGAGCAGGGGAGTCAGAAACACCATATATTTT.

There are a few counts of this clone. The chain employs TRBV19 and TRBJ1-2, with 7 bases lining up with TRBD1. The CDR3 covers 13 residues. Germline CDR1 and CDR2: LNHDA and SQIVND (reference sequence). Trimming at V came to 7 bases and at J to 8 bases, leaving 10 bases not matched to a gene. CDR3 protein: CASTAGGGRGYTF. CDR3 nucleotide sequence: TGTGCCAGTACCGCAGGGGGTGGACGAGGCTACACCTTC.

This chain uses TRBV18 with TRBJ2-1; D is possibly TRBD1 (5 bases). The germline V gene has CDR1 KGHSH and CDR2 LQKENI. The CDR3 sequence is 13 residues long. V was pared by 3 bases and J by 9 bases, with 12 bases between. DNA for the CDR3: TGTGCCAGCTCACCGAATCAGGGATCTGAGCAGTTCTTC. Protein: CASSPNQGSEQFF. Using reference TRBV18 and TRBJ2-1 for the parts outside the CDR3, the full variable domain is NAGVMQNPRHLVRRRGQEARLRCSPMKGHSHVYWYRQLPEEGLKFMVYLQKENIIDESGMPKERFSAEFPKEGPSILRIQQVVRGDSAAYFCASSPNQGSEQFFGPGTRLTVL.

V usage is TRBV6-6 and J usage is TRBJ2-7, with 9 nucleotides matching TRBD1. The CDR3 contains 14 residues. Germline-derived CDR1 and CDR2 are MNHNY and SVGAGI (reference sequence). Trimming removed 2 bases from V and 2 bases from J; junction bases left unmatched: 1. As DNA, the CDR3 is TGTGCCAGCAGTTACAGACAGGGGGCCTACGAGCAGTACTTC. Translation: CASSYRQGAYEQYF.

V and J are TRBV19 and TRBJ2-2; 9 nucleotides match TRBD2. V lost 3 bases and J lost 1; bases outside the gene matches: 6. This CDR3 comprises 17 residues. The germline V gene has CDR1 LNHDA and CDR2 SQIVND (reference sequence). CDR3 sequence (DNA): TGTGCCAGTAGTATGGGCTCTAGCGGGAAGAACACCGGGGAGCTGTTTTTT. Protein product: CASSMGSSGKNTGELFF.

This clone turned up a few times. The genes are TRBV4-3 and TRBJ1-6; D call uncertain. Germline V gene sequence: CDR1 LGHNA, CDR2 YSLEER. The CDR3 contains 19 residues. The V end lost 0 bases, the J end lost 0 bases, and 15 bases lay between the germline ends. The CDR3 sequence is CASSQERYAGSSYNSPLHF. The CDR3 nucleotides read TGCGCCAGCAGCCAAGAACGATATGCGGGCAGCTCCTATAATTCACCCCTCCACTTT.

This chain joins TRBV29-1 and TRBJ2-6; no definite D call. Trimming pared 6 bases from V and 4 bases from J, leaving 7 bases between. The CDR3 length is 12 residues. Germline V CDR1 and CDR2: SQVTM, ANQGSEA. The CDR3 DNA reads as TGCAGCGTCCTCGCGGGGGCCAACGTCCTGACTTTC. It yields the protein CSVLAGANVLTF.

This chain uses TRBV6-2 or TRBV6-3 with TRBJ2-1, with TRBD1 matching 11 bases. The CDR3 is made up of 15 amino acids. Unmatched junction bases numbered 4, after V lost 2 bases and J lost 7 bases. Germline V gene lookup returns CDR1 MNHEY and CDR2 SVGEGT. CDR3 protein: CASSYLGQGGNEQFF. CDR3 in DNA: TGTGCCAGCAGTTACCTGGGACAGGGGGGTAATGAGCAGTTCTTC.

CDR3 DNA sequence: TGCGCCAGCAGCCGGACACTTCAAAGAGGTACACAAGATAATTCACCCCTCCACTTT. It encodes CASSRTLQRGTQDNSPLHF. The chain uses TRBV4-3 and TRBJ1-6; weak D call: TRBD1 (5 bases). V lost 4 bases and J lost 5, with 24 bases in between. The CDR3 contains 19 residues. Germline CDR1 reads LGHNA; CDR2 reads YSLEER.

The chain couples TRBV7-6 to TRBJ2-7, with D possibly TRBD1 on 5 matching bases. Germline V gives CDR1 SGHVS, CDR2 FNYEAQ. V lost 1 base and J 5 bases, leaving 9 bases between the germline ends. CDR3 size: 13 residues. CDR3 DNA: TGTGCCAGCAGCTTAGGGGGCGAGGACGAGCAGTACTTC. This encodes CASSLGGEDEQYF.

CDR3 region: CASSVLIRVGNEQFF. Written as DNA, the CDR3 is TGTGCCAGCTCTGTGTTAATACGGGTGGGCAATGAGCAGTTCTTC. This chain joins TRBV7-8 and TRBJ2-1, with D hard to call. CDR3 size: 15 residues. From germline, CDR1 is SGHVS and CDR2 FQNEAQ. V was pared by 8 bases and J by 6 bases, with 20 bases between.

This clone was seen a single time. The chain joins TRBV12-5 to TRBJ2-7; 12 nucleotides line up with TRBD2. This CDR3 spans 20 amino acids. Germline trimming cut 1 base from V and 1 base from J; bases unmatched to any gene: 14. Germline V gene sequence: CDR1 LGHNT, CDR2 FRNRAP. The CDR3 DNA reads TGTGCTAGTGGTTTGGCCCGATACGGACTAGCGGGATCCATTTCCTACGAGCAGTACTTC. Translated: CASGLARYGLAGSISYEQYF.

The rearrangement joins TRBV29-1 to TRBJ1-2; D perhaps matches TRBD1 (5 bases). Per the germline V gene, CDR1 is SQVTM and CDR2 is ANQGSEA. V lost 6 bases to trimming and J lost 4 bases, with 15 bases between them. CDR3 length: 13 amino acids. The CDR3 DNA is TGCAGCGTCCAGGGAAGACTTGGCTATGGCTACACCTTC. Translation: CSVQGRLGYGYTF.